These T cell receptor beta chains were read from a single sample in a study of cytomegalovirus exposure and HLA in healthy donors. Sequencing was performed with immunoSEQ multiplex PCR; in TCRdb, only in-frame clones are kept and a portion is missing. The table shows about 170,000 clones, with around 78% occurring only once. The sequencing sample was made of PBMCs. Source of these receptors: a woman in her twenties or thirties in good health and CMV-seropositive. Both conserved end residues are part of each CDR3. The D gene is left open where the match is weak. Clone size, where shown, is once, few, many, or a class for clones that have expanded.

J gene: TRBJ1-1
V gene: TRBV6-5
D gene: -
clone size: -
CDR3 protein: CASRPGQMNTEAFF
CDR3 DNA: TGTGCCAGCAGACCGGGACAAATGAACACTGAAGCTTTCTTT

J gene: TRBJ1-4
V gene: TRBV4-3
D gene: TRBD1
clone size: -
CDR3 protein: CASSQGPGQGREKLFF
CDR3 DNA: TGCGCCAGCAGCCAAGGTCCGGGACAGGGGCGTGAAAAACTGTTTTTT

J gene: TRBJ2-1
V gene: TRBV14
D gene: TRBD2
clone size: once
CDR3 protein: CASSQDAGGNYNEQFF
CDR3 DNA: TGTGCCAGCAGCCAAGATGCGGGGGGCAATTACAATGAGCAGTTCTTC

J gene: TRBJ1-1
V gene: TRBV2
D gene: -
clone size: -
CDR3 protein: CASSEDREVSEAFF
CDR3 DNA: TGTGCCAGCAGTGAAGATCGGGAGGTGTCTGAAGCTTTCTTT

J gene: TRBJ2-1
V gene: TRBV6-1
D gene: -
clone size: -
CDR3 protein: CASSRSSYNEQFF
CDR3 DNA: TGTGCCAGCAGTCGGAGCTCCTACAATGAGCAGTTCTTC

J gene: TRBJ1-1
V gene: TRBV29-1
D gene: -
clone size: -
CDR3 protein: CSVDRGGVGTEAFF
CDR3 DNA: TGCAGCGTTGACCGAGGGGGGGTCGGGACTGAAGCTTTCTTT

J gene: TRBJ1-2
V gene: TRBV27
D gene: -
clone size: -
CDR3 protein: CASSFALPPTAYTF
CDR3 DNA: TGTGCCAGCAGTTTTGCCCTCCCCCCGACAGCCTACACCTTC

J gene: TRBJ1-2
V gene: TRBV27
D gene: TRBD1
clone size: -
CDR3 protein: CASSSGTGSYGYTF
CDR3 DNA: TGTGCCAGCAGCTCCGGGACAGGCTCCTATGGCTACACCTTC

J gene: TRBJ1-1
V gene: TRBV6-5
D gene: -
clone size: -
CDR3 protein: CASIGDLGTEAFF
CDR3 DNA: TGTGCCAGCATTGGGGACTTGGGGACTGAAGCTTTCTTT

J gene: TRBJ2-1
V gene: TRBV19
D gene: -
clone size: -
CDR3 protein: CASSGGSGNEQFF
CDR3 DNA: TGTGCCAGTAGCGGAGGATCGGGCAATGAGCAGTTCTTC

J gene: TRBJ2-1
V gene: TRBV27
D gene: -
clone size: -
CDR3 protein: CASSSLADLEQFF
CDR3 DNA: TGTGCCAGCAGTTCCCTGGCTGATCTTGAGCAGTTCTTC